These T cell receptor beta chains were read from a single sample in a study of CD8 T cells in Susac syndrome. TCRdb reanalysed the immunoSEQ multiplex PCR reads using MiXCR and keeps one entry per CDR3 protein. The table shows about 200,000 distinct CDR3 sequences, with 90% to 95% occurring only once. The sample consisted of CD4+ T cells from PBMCs. These receptors were taken from a human donor in good health. The CDR3 runs from the conserved cysteine through the conserved F or W. The order of the fields is clone size, J gene, D gene, V gene, CDR3 DNA, CDR3 protein. D genes are given only for firm matches. For some rows the clone size is stated as once, few or many, or as a class when expanded; others skip it.

NA | TRBJ1-6 | NA | TRBV9 | TGTGCCAGCAGCGTTCGGGCTAATTCACCCCTCCACTTT | CASSVRANSPLHF
NA | TRBJ1-1 | TRBD1 | TRBV18 | TGTGCCAGCGGGGACAGGGGAACTGAAGCTTTCTTT | CASGDRGTEAFF
NA | TRBJ2-1 | TRBD2 | TRBV30 | TGTGCCTGGAGGATAGCGGGAGGTTATGAGCAGTTCTTC | CAWRIAGGYEQFF
NA | TRBJ2-5 | TRBD2 | TRBV29-1 | TGCAGCGTTGGAGGGCGGGGGGCCGTCCAAGAGACCCAGTACTTC | CSVGGRGAVQETQYF
NA | TRBJ1-2 | NA | TRBV28 | TGTGCCAGCAGTTCTGACAGTGGCTACACCTTC | CASSSDSGYTF
NA | TRBJ2-5 | TRBD2 | TRBV6-5 | TGTGCCAGCAGACTCGGACTAGCGGGGGGCCAAGAGACCCAGTACTTC | CASRLGLAGGQETQYF
few | TRBJ2-3 | TRBD1 | TRBV5-6 | TGTGCCAGCAGCCCTACAAGGGGGCCAGATACGCAGTATTTT | CASSPTRGPDTQYF
once | TRBJ2-5 | NA | TRBV9 | TGTGCCAGCAGCGTAGGGACGAGACAACGACGGGAGACCCAGTACTTC | CASSVGTRQRRETQYF
NA | TRBJ1-1 | NA | TRBV29-1 | TGCAGCGTTAGACCCGGGGGCCAGACGGAAGCTTTCTTT | CSVRPGGQTEAFF
NA | TRBJ2-3 | NA | TRBV3-1 | TGTGCCAGCAGCCAAGACCAGCTCTCCACAGATACGCAGTATTTT | CASSQDQLSTDTQYF
NA | TRBJ1-2 | TRBD1 | TRBV18 | TGTGCCAGCTCACCAATGGACGGGACAGAGTATGGCTACACCTTC | CASSPMDGTEYGYTF
NA | TRBJ2-5 | NA | TRBV3-1 | TGTGCCGCCGGGCAGGGACAAGAGACCCAGTACTTC | CAAGQGQETQYF
NA | TRBJ1-5 | NA | TRBV19 | TGTGCCTCCCGCAGGCAAGGGGCGGGTCAGCCCCAGCATTTT | CASRRQGAGQPQHF
NA | TRBJ1-1 | NA | TRBV25-1 | TGTGCCAGCACAAGGGGTAAAGCGGCTGAAGCTTTCTTT | CASTRGKAAEAFF